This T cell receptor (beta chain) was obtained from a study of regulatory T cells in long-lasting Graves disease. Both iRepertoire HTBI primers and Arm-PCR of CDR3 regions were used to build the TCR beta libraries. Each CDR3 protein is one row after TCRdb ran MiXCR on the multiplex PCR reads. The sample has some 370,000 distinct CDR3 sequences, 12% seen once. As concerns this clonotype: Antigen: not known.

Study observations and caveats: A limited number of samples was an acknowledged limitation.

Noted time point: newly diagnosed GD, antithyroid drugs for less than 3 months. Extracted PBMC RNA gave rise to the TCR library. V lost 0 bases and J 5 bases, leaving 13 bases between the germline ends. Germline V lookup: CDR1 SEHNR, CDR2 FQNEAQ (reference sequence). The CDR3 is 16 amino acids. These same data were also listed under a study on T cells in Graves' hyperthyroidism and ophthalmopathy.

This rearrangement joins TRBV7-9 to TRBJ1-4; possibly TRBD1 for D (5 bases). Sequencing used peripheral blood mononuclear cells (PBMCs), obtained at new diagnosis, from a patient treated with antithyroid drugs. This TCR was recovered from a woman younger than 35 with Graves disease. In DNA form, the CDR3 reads TGTGCCAGCAGCTTAGCGCTGACAGCTACCAATGAAAAACTGTTTTTT. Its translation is CASSLALTATNEKLFF. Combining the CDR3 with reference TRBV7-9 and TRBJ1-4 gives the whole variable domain DTGVSQNPRHKITKRGQNVTFRCDPISEHNRLYWYRQTLGQGPEFLTYFQNEAQLEKSRLLSDRFSAERPKGSFSTLEIQRTEQGDSAMYLCASSLALTATNEKLFFGSGTQLSVL.